One sample yielded the 25 T cell receptor beta chains listed below, sequenced in a study of blood T cell repertoires in COVID-19. This table comes from immunoSEQ multiplex PCR, and its TCRdb copy is limited to in-frame clones, with some not included. The sample includes about 95,000 clones, about 80% of them seen just once. Sequenced: peripheral blood. These receptors came from a human donor in a cohort sampled during active COVID-19.

V gene TRBV9 combines with J gene TRBJ2-2, with 11 bases aligning to TRBD2. The CDR3 sequence is 16 residues long. V lost 2 bases and J lost 1; bases outside the gene matches: 1. The germline V gene encodes CDR1 SGDLS and CDR2 YYNGEE. In nucleotides, the CDR3 is TGTGCCAGCAGCGTTCTAGCGGGAGGGAACACCGGGGAGCTGTTTTTT. This encodes CASSVLAGGNTGELFF.

V usage is TRBV7-6 and J usage is TRBJ2-7; 9 bases agree with TRBD1. V dropped 5 bases and J dropped 3; count of bases not matched to a gene: 8. This CDR3 comprises 15 residues. Germline lookup yields CDR1 SGHVS and CDR2 FNYEAQ. The CDR3 loop is CASSRWTGVGYEQYF. The CDR3 coding sequence is TGTGCCAGCAGCAGGTGGACAGGGGTGGGCTACGAGCAGTACTTC.

The table lists this clone with a few counts. The chain links TRBV10-2 to TRBJ1-4; D gene unclear. The V end was cut by 6 bases, the J end by 7 bases, with 12 bases between. Germline values: CDR1 WSHSY, CDR2 SAAADI. This CDR3 has 13 residues. The CDR3 spells CASRTWAGEKLFF. DNA of the CDR3: TGCGCCAGCAGGACCTGGGCAGGTGAAAAACTGTTTTTT.

Written as DNA, the CDR3 is TGTGCCAGCAGCCGAACAAAAGAGCGGGGGGGTTCTGGAAACACCATATATTTT. Its translation is CASSRTKERGGSGNTIYF. The V and J genes are TRBV9 and TRBJ1-3; TRBD1 is a possible D gene (5 bases). The CDR3 extends over 18 amino acids. Germline CDR1 and CDR2: SGDLS and YYNGEE. The ends were cut back, 4 bases at V and 1 base at J, with 21 bases in the middle.

J is TRBJ1-2 and V is TRBV3-1 (or the pseudogene TRBV3-2), with D maybe TRBD1 (5 bases). In germline, CDR1 is LGHDT, CDR2 YNNKEL (reference sequence). Trimming removed 4 bases from V and 4 bases from J, with 10 bases in between. The CDR3 runs 13 residues. The CDR3: CASSRVTGYGYTF. CDR3 DNA: TGTGCCAGCAGCCGGGTTACAGGCTATGGCTACACCTTC.

The chain links TRBV3-1 (or the pseudogene TRBV3-2) to TRBJ2-5, with a tentative D call TRBD2 (7 bases). Germline CDR1 is LGHDT and CDR2 is YNNKEL (reference sequence). V was cut by 1 base and J by 4 bases, with 22 bases left in between. The CDR3 contains 18 residues. The CDR3 region is CASSQARFVGEGGETQYF. CDR3 DNA: TGTGCCAGCAGCCAAGCTCGGTTTGTGGGGGAGGGGGGAGAGACCCAGTACTTC.

V gene TRBV28 combines with J gene TRBJ2-7, with 8 bases fitting TRBD1. Germline CDR1 is MDHEN and CDR2 is SYDVKM. J was trimmed by 4 bases and V by 10 bases; bases with no gene match: 9. CDR3 length: 13 residues. The CDR3 DNA reads TGTGCCATCCAGGGGGCTCGTCGGTACGAGCAGTACTTC. Translation: CAIQGARRYEQYF.

This clone occurred a few times. The V gene is TRBV19, the J gene TRBJ2-7, with 7 bases lining up with TRBD1. The germline V gene encodes CDR1 LNHDA and CDR2 SQIVND (reference sequence). This CDR3 has 16 amino acids. J was trimmed by 6 bases and V by 1 base; bases with no gene match: 12. The CDR3 DNA reads TGTGCCAGTAGTATAGTAAACAGGGGAGAATTGAGCGAGCAGTACTTC. Amino acids: CASSIVNRGELSEQYF.

The chain joins TRBV4-3 to TRBJ1-4; the match to TRBD1 covers 7 bases. V lost 1 base to trimming and J lost 3 bases; unmatched junction nucleotides: 14. The CDR3 is made up of 19 amino acids. CDR1 is LGHNA and CDR2 is YSLEER in the germline V gene. The CDR3 loop reads CASSQGANRGLGANEKLFF. Here the CDR3 DNA reads TGCGCCAGCAGCCAAGGGGCAAACAGGGGATTAGGGGCTAATGAAAAACTGTTTTTT.

The chain has TRBV16 and TRBJ2-3; maybe TRBD2 (5 bases). Germline V CDR1 and CDR2: KGHSY, FQNENV. CDR3 length: 15 residues. The V end lost 0 bases, the J end lost 0 bases, and 7 bases lay between the germline ends. CDR3: CASSQSRGSTDTQYF. The DNA for the CDR3 is TGTGCCAGCAGCCAATCACGGGGTAGCACAGATACGCAGTATTTT.

V usage is TRBV15 and J usage is TRBJ1-2; possibly TRBD1 for D (6 bases). In germline, CDR1 is LNHNV, CDR2 YYDKDF (reference sequence). The V and J ends lost 1 base and 0 bases respectively, with 18 bases between them. This CDR3 is 18 amino acids long. The CDR3: CATSRARTDLGTNYGYTF. The CDR3 DNA follows: TGTGCCACCAGCAGAGCACGGACAGACCTTGGGACTAACTATGGCTACACCTTC.

The V gene is TRBV28, the J gene TRBJ1-5, with a tentative D call TRBD1 (5 bases). Trimming cost V 4 bases and J 7 bases, with 17 bases left between them. CDR1 is MDHEN and CDR2 is SYDVKM in the germline V gene. This CDR3 is 15 amino acids long. CDR3 DNA sequence: TGTGCCAGCAGTTCCCCCACGGTAGGGGTCCAGCCCCAGCATTTT. The encoded protein is CASSSPTVGVQPQHF.

V usage is TRBV7-6 and J usage is TRBJ2-6, with a tentative D call TRBD1 (6 bases). Germline V gene lookup returns CDR1 SGHVS and CDR2 FNYEAQ. The CDR3 loop spans 16 amino acids. Trimming left V 6 bases short and J 3 bases short, with 15 bases between. CDR3: CASSQLGALGANVLTF. The CDR3 DNA reads TGTGCCAGCAGTCAGTTGGGGGCGCTTGGGGCCAACGTCCTGACTTTC.

This clone came up once. The V and J genes are TRBV10-3 and TRBJ1-1, with D maybe TRBD1 (5 bases). The CDR3 runs 15 residues. Germline V gives CDR1 ENHRY, CDR2 SYGVKD. V lost 6 bases to trimming and J lost 2 bases, with 16 bases between them. The CDR3 DNA sequence: TGTGCCATCAGCCCCCTGACAGCTGAAAACACTGAAGCTTTCTTT. This encodes CAISPLTAENTEAFF.

V is TRBV6-5 and J is TRBJ1-1; D possibly corresponds to TRBD1 (5 bases). CDR3 length: 15 residues. Trimming cost V 2 bases and J 4 bases, with 14 bases left between them. Looked up from germline, CDR1 is MNHEY and CDR2 is SVGAGI. As DNA, the CDR3 is TGTGCCAGCAGTTACCTTTTGGACAAGGTCACTGAAGCTTTCTTT. Its protein is CASSYLLDKVTEAFF.

V is TRBV19 and J is TRBJ1-1; D unresolved. CDR3 size: 13 residues. V lost 7 bases and J 7 bases, leaving 16 bases between the germline ends. Germline V gene sequence: CDR1 LNHDA, CDR2 SQIVND (reference sequence). CDR3 sequence (DNA): TGTGCCAGTACCCCCCGCCAGGCCCTTGAAGCTTTCTTT. It is translated as CASTPRQALEAFF.

The chain carries TRBV2 and TRBJ2-5; TRBD2 matches at 8 bases. V gave up 3 bases and J gave up 1 base; unmatched junction bases: 7. The CDR3 spans 16 residues. Germline V gives CDR1 SNHLY, CDR2 FYNNEI. The DNA for the CDR3 is TGTGCCAGCAGTGATGGGACTAGATCGGCCCAAGAGACCCAGTACTTC. Translation gives CASSDGTRSAQETQYF.

The chain carries TRBV12-3 or TRBV12-4 and TRBJ2-2, with D tentatively TRBD2 (5 bases). V was trimmed by 5 bases and J by 7 bases, leaving 11 bases between them. The CDR3 is 13 residues long. This CDR3 reads CASSISGFGELFF. Here the CDR3 DNA reads TGTGCCAGCAGTATCTCGGGGTTCGGGGAGCTGTTTTTT.

This clone was found once. The V call is TRBV7-2, the J call TRBJ2-2; possible D gene TRBD2, 6 bases. The length of the CDR3 is 17 residues. The germline V gene encodes CDR1 SGHTA and CDR2 FQGNSA. The V and J ends lost 1 base and 0 bases respectively, with 12 bases between them. This chain's CDR3 is CASSLGWVAANTGELFF. Written as DNA, the CDR3 is TGTGCCAGCAGCTTAGGGTGGGTAGCGGCGAACACCGGGGAGCTGTTTTTT. The whole variable domain, remainder taken from reference TRBV7-2 and TRBJ2-2, is GAGVSQSPSNKVTEKGKDVELRCDPISGHTALYWYRQSLGQGLEFLIYFQGNSAPDKSGLPSDRFSAERTGGSVSTLTIQRTQQEDSAVYLCASSLGWVAANTGELFFGEGSRLTVL.

This clone was picked up a small number of times. The chain carries TRBV6-5 and TRBJ2-5, with 11 bases that match TRBD2. Unmatched junction bases numbered 7, after V lost 7 bases and J lost 3 bases. Germline V gene sequence: CDR1 MNHEY, CDR2 SVGAGI. The CDR3 extends over 15 amino acids. CDR3 sequence reads: CASTDPTSGEETQYF. The CDR3 bases are TGTGCCAGCACCGACCCGACTAGCGGGGAAGAGACCCAGTACTTC.

The chain uses TRBV6-5 and TRBJ2-1; D is undetermined. CDR3 length: 13 residues. Germline V gene data show CDR1 as MNHEY and CDR2 as SVGAGI. Trimming took 0 bases from V and 10 from J, leaving 10 bases between them. In DNA form, the CDR3 reads TGTGCCAGCAGTTACTCCAGGTTATCGGAGCAGTTCTTC. This sequence encodes CASSYSRLSEQFF.

This chain connects TRBV18 to TRBJ2-3; D uncertain. The V end was cut by 6 bases, the J end by 6 bases, with 10 bases between. This CDR3 has 12 residues. Germline V gene sequence: CDR1 KGHSH, CDR2 LQKENI. CDR3 protein: CASSYSTDTQYF. CDR3 DNA: TGTGCCAGCTCGTATAGTACTGATACGCAGTATTTT.

This chain joins TRBV7-2 and TRBJ1-2; D is undetermined. There are 13 residues in the CDR3. Germline V CDR1 and CDR2: SGHTA, FQGNSA. The V end was cut by 1 base, the J end by 3 bases, with 6 bases between. CDR3 in DNA: TGTGCCAGCAGCTTAGGGGCAGACTATGGCTACACCTTC. It translates to CASSLGADYGYTF.

The chain has TRBV10-3 and TRBJ1-1; D gene unclear. The V end was cut by 2 bases, the J end by 4 bases, with 8 bases between. Germline CDR1 reads ENHRY; CDR2 reads SYGVKD. This CDR3 has 13 residues. This chain's CDR3 is CAISEQVSTEAFF. CDR3 DNA: TGTGCCATCAGTGAGCAAGTTAGCACTGAAGCTTTCTTT.

The V and J genes are TRBV5-1 and TRBJ1-1, with 7 nucleotides matching TRBD1. V trimming: 4 bases; J trimming: 0 bases; junction bases outside the gene matches: 6. This CDR3 contains 15 residues. The germline V gene encodes CDR1 SGHRS and CDR2 YFSETQ. The DNA of the CDR3 is TGCGCCAGCAGCCCGCAGGGGGAGATGAACACTGAAGCTTTCTTT. Translation: CASSPQGEMNTEAFF.